This is a list of T cell receptor beta chains from one sample in a study of T cells in Graves' hyperthyroidism and ophthalmopathy. TCRdb fed the multiplex PCR reads into MiXCR, producing one record per CDR3 protein. The sample contains hundreds of thousands of distinct CDR3 sequences, about 45% of which appear only once. The sequencing sample was made of peripheral blood or thyroid tissue (not recorded which). The receptors stem from an adult man with Graves' disease, either hyperthyroidism or ophthalmopathy (not recorded which). CDR3s include the opening cysteine and the closing phenylalanine or tryptophan. The D gene is left open where the match is weak. Some rows mark clone size as missing; the rest say once, few, many or name a class of expanded clone.

-	-	TRBJ1-5	TRBV19	TGTGCCAGTAGTATCCCAGGGTGGGGGATTGGTCAGCCCCAGCATTTT	CASSIPGWGIGQPQHF
many	TRBD2	TRBJ2-7	TRBV7-3	TGTGCCAGCAGCCGAAGCGGGGGTCCTTTCTACGAGCAGTACTTC	CASSRSGGPFYEQYF
few	-	TRBJ1-2	TRBV12-3/TRBV12-4	TGTGCCTCTAATCGCGGGGCGGCGTCTAGTGGCTACACCTTC	CASNRGAASSGYTF
-	-	TRBJ1-2	TRBV24-1	TGTGCCACCAGTGCCCTTCAAGGGGACTATGGCTACACCTTC	CATSALQGDYGYTF
-	-	TRBJ2-7	TRBV10-3	TGTGCCATCAGTGAGTCCACACAGCAGTACTTC	CAISESTQQYF
-	TRBD1	TRBJ1-1	TRBV5-1	TGCGCCAGCAGCTATAAGACAGGGATGAACACTGAAGCTTTCTTT	CASSYKTGMNTEAFF
-	-	TRBJ1-1	TRBV14	TGTGCCAGCAGCCACCGGGGGAACGGTGAAGCTTTCTTT	CASSHRGNGEAFF
many	-	TRBJ1-5	TRBV7-8	TGTGCCAGCAGCCCCCCATATGCTAGCAATCAGCCCCAGCATTTT	CASSPPYASNQPQHF
-	TRBD1	TRBJ2-5	TRBV6-5	TGTGCCAGCAGGGTCGGGACAGGTGGGGAGACCCAGTACTTC	CASRVGTGGETQYF
-	-	TRBJ2-2	TRBV7-9	TGTGCCAGCAACGCGGACAGTACCACCAGGGAGCTGTTTTTT	CASNADSTTRELFF
-	TRBD2	TRBJ2-7	TRBV6-6	TGTGCCAGCAGAGCGGGAGCGTCCTACGAGCAGTACTTC	CASRAGASYEQYF
few	TRBD1	TRBJ1-5	TRBV5-1	TGCGCCAGCAGCGAACAGGGGCCCGGACAGCCCCAGCATTTT	CASSEQGPGQPQHF
-	-	TRBJ2-3	TRBV15	TGTGCCACGGGGGGCATAAGGGGGCGCGCAGATACGCAGTATTTT	CATGGIRGRADTQYF
-	-	TRBJ2-2	TRBV7-9	TGTGCCAGCAGCTTCCGGACGGCGGGTACCGGGGAGCTGTTTTTT	CASSFRTAGTGELFF
-	-	TRBJ2-3	TRBV20-1	TGCAGTGCTGAACAGGGCGATACGCAGTATTTT	CSAEQGDTQYF
once	-	TRBJ1-5	TRBV12-3/TRBV12-4	TGTGCTAGTGCCCCACCAGGGATTGGTCAGCCCCAGCATTTT	CASAPPGIGQPQHF
-	-	TRBJ2-7	TRBV7-8	TGTGCCAGCAGCTTGTCGGGACGGGCTGAGCAGTACTTC	CASSLSGRAEQYF
many	TRBD1	TRBJ1-4	TRBV24-1	TGTGCCACCAGTGATCGCTCGCAGGGGGTAGGGGAAAAACTGTTTTTT	CATSDRSQGVGEKLFF
few	-	TRBJ2-7	TRBV6-5	TGTGCCAGCAGTTACTCTGTTCGGGAACCGCAGTACTTC	CASSYSVREPQYF
-	-	TRBJ1-4	TRBV10-3	TGTGCCGCGGTACAGGGACTTAATGAAAAACTGTTTTTT	CAAVQGLNEKLFF
-	TRBD1	TRBJ1-2	TRBV12-3/TRBV12-4	TGTGCCAGCGGTAGGGGGCAGTTTGGGTATGGCTACACCTTC	CASGRGQFGYGYTF
-	-	TRBJ2-5	TRBV10-3	TGTGCCATCAGTGCTAGTACCATCCAAGAGACCCAGTACTTC	CAISASTIQETQYF
-	-	TRBJ1-1	TRBV7-2	TGTGCCAGCAGCTTGCACAAAACTGAAGCTTTCTTT	CASSLHKTEAFF
once	TRBD1	TRBJ1-4	TRBV7-2	TGTGCCAGCATTCGACTAGCGGGACAGGGAGGGGAAAAACTGTTTTTT	CASIRLAGQGGEKLFF
-	-	TRBJ1-1	TRBV25-1	TGTGCCAGCAGTGAATATGGGGCATCTTTCTTT	CASSEYGASFF
few	-	TRBJ1-6	TRBV6-6	TGTGCCAGCAGTTACACAGGGTTTAATTCACCCCTCCACTTT	CASSYTGFNSPLHF
many	-	TRBJ1-3	TRBV9	TGTGCCAGCAGTGCGACTGGAAACACCATATATTTT	CASSATGNTIYF
-	-	TRBJ1-5	TRBV14	TGTGCCAGCAGCCAAGATCTTAACAAGTATCAGCCCCAGCATTTT	CASSQDLNKYQPQHF
once	-	TRBJ1-5	TRBV2	TGTGCCAGCAGTGAATGGGGGGAAAATAGCAATCAGCCCCAGCATTTT	CASSEWGENSNQPQHF
many	-	TRBJ1-2	TRBV12-3/TRBV12-4	TGTGCCAGCAGTTTAGCCGGGACCAACTATGGCTACACCTTC	CASSLAGTNYGYTF
-	-	TRBJ1-4	TRBV6-1	TGTGCCAGCAGTGACAGGGAGATTAATGAAAAACTGTTTTTT	CASSDREINEKLFF
few	-	TRBJ1-2	TRBV7-9	TGTGCCAGCAGCTCTAACAGTTTTAACTATGGCTACACCTTC	CASSSNSFNYGYTF
few	TRBD1	TRBJ2-2	TRBV9	TGTGCCAGCAGCGCAACGACAGGGGACACCGGGGAGCTGTTTTTT	CASSATTGDTGELFF
-	TRBD1	TRBJ1-1	TRBV20-1	TGCAGTGCTAGACTGGACAGGGGGAACACTGAAGCTTTCTTT	CSARLDRGNTEAFF
few	-	TRBJ2-5	TRBV6-5	TGTGCCAGCAGTGAACGGCGAAGAATAGATGGGTACCAAGAGACCCAGTACTTC	CASSERRRIDGYQETQYF
-	-	TRBJ1-1	TRBV7-2	TGTGCCAGCAGGGACCCGGACAGCTATGAAGCTTTCTTT	CASRDPDSYEAFF
many	-	TRBJ1-2	TRBV19	TGTGCCAGTAGTGACATCGGGGTCTATGGCTACACCTTC	CASSDIGVYGYTF
few	-	TRBJ1-1	TRBV12-5	TGTGCTAGTGGTTTGACCCTGGGCACTGAAGCTTTCTTT	CASGLTLGTEAFF
-	TRBD1	TRBJ1-4	TRBV20-1	TGCAGTGCTAGGGGCGCGGGACAGGAGGGTAGTTTTGAAAAACTGTTTTTT	CSARGAGQEGSFEKLFF
-	-	TRBJ1-1	TRBV9	TGTGCCAGCAGCCCGGGACTCTCCGTCCTCACTGAAGCTTTCTTT	CASSPGLSVLTEAFF
-	-	TRBJ1-3	TRBV7-9	TGTGCCAGCAGGAGGGACGGAAACACCATATATTTT	CASRRDGNTIYF
-	-	TRBJ2-1	TRBV5-1	TGCGCCAGCAGCTTGTGGTCGCAGGCCTCCTACAATGAGCAGTTCTTC	CASSLWSQASYNEQFF
-	TRBD1	TRBJ1-1	TRBV7-8	TGTGCCAGCAGCTTAGTCGGGGACAGATACACTGAAGCTTTCTTT	CASSLVGDRYTEAFF